These 13 T cell receptor beta chains originate from one sample sequenced in a study of T cell repertoires in cytomegalovirus infection. TCRdb reprocessed the reads via MiXCR and lists one record per CDR3 protein. The sample shows approximately 600,000 distinct CDR3 sequences, 40% of them seen only once. No antigens are known for them. The input for sequencing was cultured PBMCs, taken from culture after CMV antigen stimulation. The origin of the receptors is a human donor in good health (CMV status not recorded). Some clones in this sample may be carry-over from other donors' samples.

This clonotype was picked up a small number of times. This chain connects TRBV15 to TRBJ2-3; D call uncertain. The CDR3 length is 16 residues. The V end was cut by 1 base, the J end by 3 bases, with 14 bases between. Germline CDR1 and CDR2: LNHNV and YYDKDF (reference sequence). In DNA, the CDR3 is TGTGCCACCAGCAGAGCTGGACGGAGACCGACAGATACGCAGTATTTT. As protein: CATSRAGRRPTDTQYF. The full variable domain, rest sourced from reference TRBV15 and TRBJ2-3, is DAMVIQNPRYQVTQFGKPVTLSCSQTLNHNVMYWYQQKSSQAPKLLFHYYDKDFNNEADTPDNFQSRRPNTSFCFLDIRSPGLGDTAMYLCATSRAGRRPTDTQYFGPGTRLTVL.

The CDR3 coding sequence is TGTGCCAGTAGTATTGTGGTAGCGGGATACCCCTACGAGCAGTACTTC. This gives the protein CASSIVVAGYPYEQYF. The rearrangement joins TRBV19 to TRBJ2-7; 8 bases are shared with TRBD2. V trimming: 3 bases; J trimming: 2 bases; junction bases outside the gene matches: 9. Looked up from germline, CDR1 is LNHDA and CDR2 is SQIVND (reference sequence). The CDR3 runs 16 residues.

V usage is TRBV29-1 and J usage is TRBJ2-3; 7 bases match TRBD2. The CDR3 contains 12 residues. The V gene end was trimmed by 4 bases and the J gene end by 4 bases; junction bases not matched to a gene: 2. CDR1 is SQVTM and CDR2 is ANQGSEA in the germline V gene. DNA of the CDR3: TGCAGCGTTGCCAGCGGGGCAGATACGCAGTATTTT. This translates into CSVASGADTQYF.

This clonotype was detected a few times. The chain couples TRBV12-3 or TRBV12-4 to TRBJ1-2; D unclear. The CDR3 has 15 residues. The germline V and J ends were trimmed by 5 bases and 6 bases, with 19 bases remaining between them. In DNA form, the CDR3 reads TGTGCCAGCAGTCCCGGTTTCCAGCCGAGGGATGGCTACACCTTC. It yields the protein CASSPGFQPRDGYTF.

This clonotype has only a few counts. The J gene is TRBJ1-1, the V gene TRBV7-8; D is possibly TRBD1 (5 bases). Germline V lookup: CDR1 SGHVS, CDR2 FQNEAQ. The CDR3 contains 13 residues. The V gene lost 5 bases and the J gene lost 0 bases, with 7 bases spanning the gap. The CDR3 spells CASSDSMNTEAFF. Here the CDR3 DNA reads TGTGCCAGCAGCGACAGCATGAACACTGAAGCTTTCTTT.

This chain uses TRBV27 with TRBJ2-7; 8 bases align to TRBD1. CDR1 and CDR2 from the germline V gene are MNHEY and SMNVEV (reference sequence). The V segment lost 5 bases and the J segment 5 bases; nucleotides outside the gene matches: 5. There are 13 residues in the CDR3. CDR3 nucleotide sequence: TGTGCCAGCAGTAAAAGACAGGGGAACGAGCAGTACTTC. Its translation is CASSKRQGNEQYF.

The chain links TRBV7-2 to TRBJ2-1; 10 bases are a match to TRBD2. This CDR3 contains 15 residues. V gave up 1 base and J gave up 7 bases; unmatched junction bases: 4. Germline lookup yields CDR1 SGHTA and CDR2 FQGNSA. This CDR3 reads CASSLGSSGGNEQFF. For the CDR3, the DNA is TGTGCCAGCAGCTTAGGTTCTAGCGGGGGTAATGAGCAGTTCTTC.

This chain uses TRBV6-2 or TRBV6-3 with TRBJ2-3; D call uncertain. The CDR3 loop spans 14 amino acids. Germline V gene lookup returns CDR1 MNHEY and CDR2 SVGEGT. V lost 11 bases and J 3 bases, leaving 18 bases between the germline ends. The CDR3 reads CASPRDVRTDTQYF. CDR3 DNA: TGTGCCTCCCCACGCGATGTGAGGACAGATACGCAGTATTTT.

This clonotype was found a few times. The rearrangement links TRBV6-1 to TRBJ2-5; D not resolved. Trimming pared 7 bases from V and 5 bases from J, leaving 11 bases between. The germline CDR1 and CDR2 sequences are MNHNS and SASEGT. The CDR3 spans 12 residues. CDR3 in amino acids: CASINYGETQYF. In DNA, the CDR3 is TGTGCCAGCATCAACTATGGGGAGACCCAGTACTTC.

The chain recombines TRBV12-3 or TRBV12-4 with TRBJ1-2; no definite D call. The CDR3 is 13 residues long. The V end lost 3 bases, the J end lost 4 bases, and 9 bases lay between the germline ends. The CDR3 sequence: CASSFNQVYGYTF. CDR3 nucleotides: TGTGCCAGCAGTTTTAATCAGGTCTATGGCTACACCTTC.

The chain uses TRBV6-6 and TRBJ1-5; D remains ambiguous. From germline, CDR1 is MNHNY and CDR2 SVGAGI (reference sequence). Trimming removed 10 bases at V and 6 bases at J, with 13 bases between. The CDR3 extends over 12 amino acids. This CDR3 reads CATMGTLQPQHF. For the CDR3, the DNA is TGTGCCACCATGGGAACCCTTCAGCCCCAGCATTTT.

The rearrangement uses TRBV7-8 and TRBJ2-5, with D uncertain. Germline CDR1 reads SGHVS; CDR2 reads FQNEAQ. V was shortened by 6 bases and J by 4 bases, with 18 bases between the two germline ends. The CDR3 is 15 residues long. The CDR3 loop is CASRLTARGGETQYF. CDR3 nucleotide sequence: TGTGCCAGCAGATTGACGGCGAGAGGCGGAGAGACCCAGTACTTC.

The gene calls are TRBV19 and TRBJ2-3; 7 positions match TRBD2. V trimming: 1 base; J trimming: 1 base; junction bases outside the gene matches: 5. Germline assignment: CDR1 LNHDA and CDR2 SQIVND (reference sequence). The CDR3 totals 16 residues. The CDR3 here is CASSIGDYPGTDTQYF. CDR3 nucleotides: TGTGCCAGTAGTATAGGGGACTACCCCGGCACAGATACGCAGTATTTT.